This T cell receptor (beta chain) was sequenced in a study of post-analysis software for immune sequencing data. Study-level background: Some patients lacked subtype; others had relapsing-remitting, secondary progressive or progressive-relapsing disease. General study findings and limits: Multiple sclerosis patients had significantly lower normalized Chao1 diversity than controls. The study found TRBV5-6, TRBV5-1 and TRBV20-1 among about five TRBV segments more frequent in patients than controls. Strong same-batch co-clustering of samples appeared with F measure clustering.

Trimming left V 9 bases short and J 0 bases short, with 10 bases between. Germline-derived CDR1 and CDR2 are SGHRS and YFSETQ. The CDR3 runs 13 residues. cDNA libraries of TCR beta carried unique molecular identifiers. T cells numbering roughly 1 to 10 million yielded roughly 500,000 cDNA molecules. Via MiXCR, TCRdb re-called the PCR reads, giving one row per CDR3 protein. The table has about 760,000 distinct CDR3 sequences, roughly 27% seen once; the top ten hold under 0.7%. With regard to this clonotype: Its antigen is unknown.

The clonotype comes from a girl aged 10-17 years with multiple sclerosis. The sequenced material came from blood. V and J are TRBV5-1 and TRBJ2-1; TRBD2 might be the D (6 bases). The CDR3 protein is CATRESSYNEQFF. CDR3 coding DNA: TGCGCCACCCGGGAGAGCTCCTACAATGAGCAGTTCTTC.